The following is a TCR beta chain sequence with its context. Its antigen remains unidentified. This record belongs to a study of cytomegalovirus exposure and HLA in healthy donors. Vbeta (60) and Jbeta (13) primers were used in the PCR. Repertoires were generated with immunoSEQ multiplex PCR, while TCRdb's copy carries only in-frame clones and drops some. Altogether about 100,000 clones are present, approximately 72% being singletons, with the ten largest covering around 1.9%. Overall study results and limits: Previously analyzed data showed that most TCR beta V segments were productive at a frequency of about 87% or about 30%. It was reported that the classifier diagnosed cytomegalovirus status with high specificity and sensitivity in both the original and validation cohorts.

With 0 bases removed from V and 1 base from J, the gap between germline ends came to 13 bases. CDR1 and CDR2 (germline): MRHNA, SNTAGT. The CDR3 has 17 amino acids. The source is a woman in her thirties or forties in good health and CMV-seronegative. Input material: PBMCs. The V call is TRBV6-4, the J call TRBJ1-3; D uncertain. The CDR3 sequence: CASSDSFRKASGNTIYF. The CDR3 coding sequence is TGTGCCAGCAGTGACTCGTTCAGGAAGGCATCTGGAAACACCATATATTTT.